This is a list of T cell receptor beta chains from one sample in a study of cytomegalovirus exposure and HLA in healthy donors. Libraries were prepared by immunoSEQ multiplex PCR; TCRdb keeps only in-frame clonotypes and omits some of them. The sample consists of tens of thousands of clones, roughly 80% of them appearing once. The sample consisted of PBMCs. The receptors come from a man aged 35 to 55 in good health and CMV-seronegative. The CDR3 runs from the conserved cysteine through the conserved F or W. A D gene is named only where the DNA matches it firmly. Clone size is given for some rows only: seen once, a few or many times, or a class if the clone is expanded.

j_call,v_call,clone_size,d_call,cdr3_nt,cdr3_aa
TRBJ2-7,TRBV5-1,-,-,TGCGCCAGCAGCATCCCCGGGACACTTCACTACGAGCAGTACTTC,CASSIPGTLHYEQYF
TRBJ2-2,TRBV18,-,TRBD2,TGTGCCAGCTCACCAGGCGGGGGAGATTACACCGGGGAGCTGTTTTTT,CASSPGGGDYTGELFF
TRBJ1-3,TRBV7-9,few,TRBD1,TGTGCCAGCAGCTTAGGACAGGGTGCTATGTGGAACACCATATATTTT,CASSLGQGAMWNTIYF
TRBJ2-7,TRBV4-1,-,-,TGCGCCAGCAGCCAAGCCCCCGCAGGGGCACCCTACGAGCAGTACTTC,CASSQAPAGAPYEQYF
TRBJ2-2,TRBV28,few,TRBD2,TGTGCCAGCAGTTTGGTTCTCTGGACTAGCGGGGCTCACCCGAACACCGGGGAGCTGTTTTTT,CASSLVLWTSGAHPNTGELFF
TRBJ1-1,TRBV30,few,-,TGTGCCTGGAGTAGGACAGCTAGTAAGACTGAAGCTTTCTTT,CAWSRTASKTEAFF
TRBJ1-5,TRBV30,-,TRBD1,TGTGCCTGGAAACAGGACAGGGCTTGTCAGCCCCAGCATTTT,CAWKQDRACQPQHF
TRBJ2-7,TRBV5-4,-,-,TGTGCCAGCAGCTACAGGGAGGGGTACGAGCAGTACTTC,CASSYREGYEQYF
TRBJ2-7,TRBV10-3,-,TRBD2,TGTGCCATCAGAGCGGGGGACGCCTACGAGCAGTACTTC,CAIRAGDAYEQYF
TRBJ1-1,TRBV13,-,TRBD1,TGTGCCAGCAGCCTGGACAGGGGGAACACTGAAGCTTTCTTT,CASSLDRGNTEAFF
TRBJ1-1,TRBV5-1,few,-,TGCGCCAGCAGCATAAGTGCCCAGTCTGGTGAAGCTTTCTTT,CASSISAQSGEAFF
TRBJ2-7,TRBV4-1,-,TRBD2,TGCGCCAGCAGCCAAGAAGGGTTGGGACTAGCGGGAGAAGGCTCCTACGAGCAGTACTTC,CASSQEGLGLAGEGSYEQYF
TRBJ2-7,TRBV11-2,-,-,TGTGCCAGCAGCTTACAGGGGGGCCCCTACGAGCAGTACTTC,CASSLQGGPYEQYF
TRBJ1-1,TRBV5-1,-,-,TGCGCCAGCAGCCCGCGATTTACCCGTAACACTGAAGCTTTCTTT,CASSPRFTRNTEAFF
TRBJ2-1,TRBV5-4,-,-,TGTGCCAGCAGCTTGGGCCCTCGGGAGCAGTTCTTC,CASSLGPREQFF
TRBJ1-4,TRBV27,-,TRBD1,TGTGCCAGCAGTTTGACAGGGTTTGAAAAACTGTTTTTT,CASSLTGFEKLFF
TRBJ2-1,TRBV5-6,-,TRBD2,TGTGCCAGCAGCCCGACTAGCGGTGAGCAGTTCTTC,CASSPTSGEQFF
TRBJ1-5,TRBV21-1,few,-,TGTGCCAGCAGCATCACGGGAGGGGGCAATCAGCCCCAGCATTTT,CASSITGGGNQPQHF
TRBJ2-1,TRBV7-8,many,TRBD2,TGTGCCAGCAGCTTAGTAAGCGGTCTAGCGGCCTACAATGAGCAGTTCTTC,CASSLVSGLAAYNEQFF
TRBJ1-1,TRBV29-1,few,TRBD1,TGCAGCGGGAGGGGACAGGGCCTACTGAACACTGAAGCTTTCTTT,CSGRGQGLLNTEAFF
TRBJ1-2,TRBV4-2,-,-,TGTGCCAGCAGAACCACGGGTAACTATGGCTACACCTTC,CASRTTGNYGYTF
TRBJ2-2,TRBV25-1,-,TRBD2,TGTGCCAGCAGTACAACTAGCGGTTTAGCCGGGGAGCTGTTTTTT,CASSTTSGLAGELFF